A selection of T cell receptor beta chains follows, all from one sample in a study of Graves' ophthalmopathy and Graves' hyperthyroidism. TCRdb itself ran the multiplex PCR reads through MiXCR, one entry per CDR3 protein. The repertoire consists of approximately 210,000 distinct CDR3 sequences, with roughly 27% occurring once and the leading ten covering about 9.1%. The sample was peripheral blood. Source of these receptors: a man aged 50 or older with Graves' ophthalmopathy. Each CDR3 is given with its conserved first and last residue. Fields, in order: clone size, V gene, CDR3 length, J gene, D gene, CDR3 DNA, CDR3 protein. The D gene is left open where the match is weak. Only some rows state a clone size, as once, few, many or a class for expanded clones.

>many|TRBV5-1|18|TRBJ2-7|TRBD1
TGCGCCAGCAGCCCCCAGAATCCGGACAGGGGGGTGTCCCTGGAGCAGTACTTC
CASSPQNPDRGVSLEQYF
>many|TRBV19|15|TRBJ1-1|NA
TGTGCCAGTAGTATGGCAGCCTTGAGTGGTACTGAAGCTTTCTTT
CASSMAALSGTEAFF
>many|TRBV4-3|15|TRBJ1-5|NA
TGCGCCAGCAGCCAAGGTCCAGGCCCCAATCAGCCCCAGCATTTT
CASSQGPGPNQPQHF
>many|TRBV28|12|TRBJ1-5|NA
TGTGCCAGCACCTGGGGAGAACAGCCCCAGCATTTT
CASTWGEQPQHF
>many|TRBV12-3/TRBV12-4|13|TRBJ2-7|NA
TGTGCCAGCACCCCCGGGCGGAGTTACGAGCAGTACTTC
CASTPGRSYEQYF
>many|TRBV7-2|13|TRBJ1-1|TRBD1
TGTGCCAGCAGCAATGGACAGGGAACTGAAGCTTTCTTT
CASSNGQGTEAFF
>few|TRBV7-2|15|TRBJ1-6|NA
TGTGCCAGCAGCTTAGTGGGGGGGACGGGTTCACCCCTCCACTTT
CASSLVGGTGSPLHF
>many|TRBV30|14|TRBJ1-1|NA
TGTGCCTGGAGTGTTGGTTCGGGGTCCACTGAAGCTTTCTTT
CAWSVGSGSTEAFF
>many|TRBV19|14|TRBJ2-7|NA
TGTGCCAGTACCATAACTTCGGACAGCGACGAGCAGTACTTC
CASTITSDSDEQYF
>NA|TRBV11-1|13|TRBJ2-7|NA
TGTGCCAGCAGCTTAGCAGGGGTACGCGAGCAGTACTTC
CASSLAGVREQYF
>NA|TRBV7-2|15|TRBJ1-5|NA
TGTGCCAGCAACCGGGGGGGGGTGAGCAATCAGCCCCAGCATTTT
CASNRGGVSNQPQHF
>many|TRBV27|15|TRBJ1-1|NA
TGTGCCAGCTTTCCATTAGTGGAAGGACAGCCTGAAGCTTTCTTT
CASFPLVEGQPEAFF
>NA|TRBV28|14|TRBJ1-2|NA
TGTGCCAGCAGTTTGAATTCAGGCTTCTATGGCTACACCTTC
CASSLNSGFYGYTF
>NA|TRBV12-3/TRBV12-4|15|TRBJ2-5|TRBD1
TGTGCCAGCAGCCAGACAGGGGGCGCAAAGGAGACCCAGTACTTC
CASSQTGGAKETQYF
>many|TRBV28|15|TRBJ2-7|TRBD2
TGTGCCAGCAGTTGGTGGGGCGGGGGGACCTACGAGCAGTACTTC
CASSWWGGGTYEQYF
>many|TRBV5-1|13|TRBJ1-2|NA
TGCGCCAGCAGCCCGACAGTTTCCTATGGCTACACCTTC
CASSPTVSYGYTF
>many|TRBV11-2|16|TRBJ2-4|TRBD2
TGTGCCAGCAGCTTGGGCGGGGGTCAAACCAAAAACATTCAGTACTTC
CASSLGGGQTKNIQYF
>many|TRBV5-1|15|TRBJ2-6|NA
TGCGCCAGCAGCTCCCTTCCCTCTGGGGCCAACGTCCTGACTTTC
CASSSLPSGANVLTF
>few|TRBV30|14|TRBJ1-1|NA
TGTGCCTTCTACCGAGGACCTGTGGGCACTGAAGCTTTCTTT
CAFYRGPVGTEAFF
>NA|TRBV20-1|15|TRBJ2-7|TRBD2
TGCAGTGTTAGAGATCACCGAGCGGGAGACTACGAGCAGTACTTC
CSVRDHRAGDYEQYF
>many|TRBV11-2|12|TRBJ2-2|NA
TGTGCCAGCAGCCAGGGTGCCGGGGAGCTGTTTTTT
CASSQGAGELFF
>many|TRBV7-8|14|TRBJ2-7|TRBD1
TGTGCCAGCAGCTTAGGGGACAGGGTAATGGGGCAGTACTTC
CASSLGDRVMGQYF
>many|TRBV11-1|16|TRBJ2-7|TRBD2
TGTGCCAGCAGCTTAGCTTTACTAGCGGGATCCTACGAGCAGTACTTC
CASSLALLAGSYEQYF
>many|TRBV12-3/TRBV12-4|13|TRBJ1-6|NA
TGTGCCAGCCGCTCCACGAATAATTCACCCCTCCACTTT
CASRSTNNSPLHF
>NA|TRBV14|15|TRBJ1-1|NA
TGTGCCAGCAGCCAGCCGGCTTCCAGGGGCACTGAAGCTTTCTTT
CASSQPASRGTEAFF